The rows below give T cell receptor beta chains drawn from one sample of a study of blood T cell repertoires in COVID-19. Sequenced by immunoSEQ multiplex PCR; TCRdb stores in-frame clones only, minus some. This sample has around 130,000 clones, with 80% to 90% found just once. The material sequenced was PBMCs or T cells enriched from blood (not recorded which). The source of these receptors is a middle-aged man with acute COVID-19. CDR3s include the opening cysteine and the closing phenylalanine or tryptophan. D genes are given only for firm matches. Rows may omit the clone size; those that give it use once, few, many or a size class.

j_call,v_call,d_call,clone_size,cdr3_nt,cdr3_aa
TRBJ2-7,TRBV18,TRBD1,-,TGTGCCAGCTCACCCTTCGACAGGGGCGAGCAGTACTTC,CASSPFDRGEQYF
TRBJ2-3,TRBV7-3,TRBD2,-,TGTGCCAGCAGCGCACTAGCGGGGAACCCAACAGATACGCAGTATTTT,CASSALAGNPTDTQYF
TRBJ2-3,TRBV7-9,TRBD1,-,TGTGCCAGCAGCAAGGGACAGCAATCTGTGGGCGCCAGATCCACAGATACGCAGTATTTT,CASSKGQQSVGARSTDTQYF
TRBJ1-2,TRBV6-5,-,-,TGTGCGTTCGTCGAAGCTTCTAACTATGGCTACACCTTC,CAFVEASNYGYTF
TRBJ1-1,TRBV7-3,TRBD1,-,TGTGCCAGCAGCTCAAGACAGGGGGGAGACACTGAAGCTTTCTTT,CASSSRQGGDTEAFF
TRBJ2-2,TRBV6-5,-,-,TGTGCCAGCACCTCAGGGGATAGGAACACCGGGGAGCTGTTTTTT,CASTSGDRNTGELFF
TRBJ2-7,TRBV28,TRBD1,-,TGTGCCAGCATCTCGGGACAGGGGGTCAACGAGCAGTACTTC,CASISGQGVNEQYF
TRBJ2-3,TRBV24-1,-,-,TGTGCCGTCGAAGGGGTGGATACGCAGTATTTT,CAVEGVDTQYF
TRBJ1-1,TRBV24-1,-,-,TGTGCCACCAGTGATTCTTCCAGGTTCACTGAAGCTTTCTTT,CATSDSSRFTEAFF
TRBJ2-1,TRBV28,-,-,TGTGCCAGCAGTCGCGTTTTTGGTCAGTTCTTC,CASSRVFGQFF
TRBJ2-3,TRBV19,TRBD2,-,TGTGCCAGTTCTCCGACTAGCGGGGGGTCTTTGGGTGCGGATACGCAGTATTTT,CASSPTSGGSLGADTQYF
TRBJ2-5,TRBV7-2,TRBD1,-,TGTGCCAGCAGCTTAGCGGCGTCAGGGGGTCAAGAGACCCAGTACTTC,CASSLAASGGQETQYF
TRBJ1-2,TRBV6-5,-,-,TGTGCCAGCAGCCAAGGGGTCCATGGGGGCTACACCTTC,CASSQGVHGGYTF
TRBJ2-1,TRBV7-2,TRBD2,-,TGTGCCAGCAGTTTTGGACTAGCTAACAATGAGCAGTTCTTC,CASSFGLANNEQFF
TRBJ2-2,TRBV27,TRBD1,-,TGTGCCAGCAGAGGGACAGGGACCGGGGAGCTGTTTTTT,CASRGTGTGELFF
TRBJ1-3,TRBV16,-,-,TGTGCCAGCAGCCAACAGGGCTCCGGAAACACCATATATTTT,CASSQQGSGNTIYF
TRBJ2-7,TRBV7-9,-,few,TGTGCCAGCAGCCCCGACTCTTTCTCCTACGAGCAGTACTTC,CASSPDSFSYEQYF
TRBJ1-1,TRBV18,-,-,TGTGCCAGCTCACCACCGGGGGCTGGGGGGGGCACTGAAGCTTTCTTT,CASSPPGAGGGTEAFF
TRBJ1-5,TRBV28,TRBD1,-,TGTGCCAGCATTTGGACAGGAAACAATCAGCCCCAGCATTTT,CASIWTGNNQPQHF
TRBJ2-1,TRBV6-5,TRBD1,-,TGTGCCAGCAACGGGGACAGGGGATACAATGAGCAGTTCTTC,CASNGDRGYNEQFF
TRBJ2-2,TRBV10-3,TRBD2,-,TGTGCCATCAGCGGACTAGCGGCGAACACCGGGGAGCTGTTTTTT,CAISGLAANTGELFF
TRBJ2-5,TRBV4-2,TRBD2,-,TGTGCCAGCAGCCGCGGGGCGGGAGGGGTGCAAGAGACCCAGTACTTC,CASSRGAGGVQETQYF
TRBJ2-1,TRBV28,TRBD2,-,TGTGCCAGCAGTTTATGGGGTAGCGGGAGCCCCTTTGAGCAGTTCTTC,CASSLWGSGSPFEQFF
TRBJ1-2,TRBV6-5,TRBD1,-,TGTGCCAGCAGTTACTCCTACAGGGGGCAGAATGGCTACACCTTC,CASSYSYRGQNGYTF
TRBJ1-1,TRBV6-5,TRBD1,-,TGTGCCAGCAGTCTCAGGGGGCTGAACACTGAAGCTTTCTTT,CASSLRGLNTEAFF
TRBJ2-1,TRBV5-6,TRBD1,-,TGTGCCAGCAGCTCCTTTGACAGGGGAAACAATGAGCAGTTCTTC,CASSSFDRGNNEQFF
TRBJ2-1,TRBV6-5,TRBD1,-,TGTGCCAGCAGTCGGACAGGGGCGAGCAATGAGCAGTTCTTC,CASSRTGASNEQFF
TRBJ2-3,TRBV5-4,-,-,TGTGCCAGCAAGGACAGCTACACAGATACGCAGTATTTT,CASKDSYTDTQYF
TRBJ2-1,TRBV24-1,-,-,TGTGCCACCAGTGAAGTAGGGGTCGATGAGCAGTTCTTC,CATSEVGVDEQFF
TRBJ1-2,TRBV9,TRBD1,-,TGTGCCAGCAGCCCGCGCTTGACAGGGGGCTATGGCTACACCTTC,CASSPRLTGGYGYTF
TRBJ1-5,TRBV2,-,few,TGTGCCAGTTCCCTAGAGAGTAGCAATCAGCCCCAGCATTTT,CASSLESSNQPQHF
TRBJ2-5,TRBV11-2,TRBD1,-,TGTGCCAGCAGCACAGGGACAGTACTCGGTGGGGAGACCCAGTACTTC,CASSTGTVLGGETQYF
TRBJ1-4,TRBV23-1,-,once,TGCGCCAGCACTGAGACAGACACCAGGGTACCAACTAATGAAAAACTGTTTTTT,CASTETDTRVPTNEKLFF
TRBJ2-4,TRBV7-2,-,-,TGTGCCAGCAGCTTAGTTAGGGGCGCGAAAGCCAAAAACATTCAGTACTTC,CASSLVRGAKAKNIQYF
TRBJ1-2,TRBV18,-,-,TGTGCCAGCTCACCACGGGGGCTCGGGGGCTACACCTTC,CASSPRGLGGYTF
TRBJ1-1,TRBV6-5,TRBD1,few,TGTGCCAGCATCTCCGACAGGGATATTCCTTTCTTT,CASISDRDIPFF
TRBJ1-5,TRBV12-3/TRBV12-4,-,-,TGTGCCAGCAGTCTGGCCGAAAATCAGCCCCAGCATTTT,CASSLAENQPQHF
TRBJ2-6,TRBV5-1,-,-,TGCGCCAGCAGCTTGGATCCGACTGCCCACTCTGGGGCCAACGTCCTGACTTTC,CASSLDPTAHSGANVLTF
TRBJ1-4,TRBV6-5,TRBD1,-,TGTGCCAGCGGGACAGTAACCCCCTCCGAAAAACTGTTTTTT,CASGTVTPSEKLFF
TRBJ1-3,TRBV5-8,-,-,TGTGCCAGCAGCTTGGATTATTTCTCTGGAAACACCATATATTTT,CASSLDYFSGNTIYF
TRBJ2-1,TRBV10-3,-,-,TGTGCCATCAGTGGACTGCTGGATGAGCAGTTCTTC,CAISGLLDEQFF
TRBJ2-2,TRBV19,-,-,TGTGCCACCTCGGGGGAGCTAAACACCGGGGAGCTGTTTTTT,CATSGELNTGELFF
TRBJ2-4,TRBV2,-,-,TGTGCCAGCAGTTTCACTAGATGGGACATTCAGTACTTC,CASSFTRWDIQYF